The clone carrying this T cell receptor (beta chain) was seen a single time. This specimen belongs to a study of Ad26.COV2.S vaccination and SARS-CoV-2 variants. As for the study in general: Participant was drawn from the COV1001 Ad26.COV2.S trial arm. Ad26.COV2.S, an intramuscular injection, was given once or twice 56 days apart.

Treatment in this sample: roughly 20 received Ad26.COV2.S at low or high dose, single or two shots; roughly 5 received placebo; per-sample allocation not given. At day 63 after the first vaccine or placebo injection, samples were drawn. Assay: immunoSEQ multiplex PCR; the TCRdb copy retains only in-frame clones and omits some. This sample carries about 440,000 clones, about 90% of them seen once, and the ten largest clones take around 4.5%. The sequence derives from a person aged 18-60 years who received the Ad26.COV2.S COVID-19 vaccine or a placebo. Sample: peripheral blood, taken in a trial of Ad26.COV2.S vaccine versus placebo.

The CDR3 loop is CASSPKRGTYEQYF. The CDR3 nucleotides are TGTGCCAGCTCACCAAAACGAGGGACCTACGAGCAGTACTTC. V gene TRBV18 combines with J gene TRBJ2-7; D is possibly TRBD2 (5 bases). The germline V and J ends were trimmed by 2 bases and 2 bases, with 10 bases remaining between them. Germline V lookup: CDR1 KGHSH, CDR2 LQKENI. The CDR3 sequence is 14 residues long.